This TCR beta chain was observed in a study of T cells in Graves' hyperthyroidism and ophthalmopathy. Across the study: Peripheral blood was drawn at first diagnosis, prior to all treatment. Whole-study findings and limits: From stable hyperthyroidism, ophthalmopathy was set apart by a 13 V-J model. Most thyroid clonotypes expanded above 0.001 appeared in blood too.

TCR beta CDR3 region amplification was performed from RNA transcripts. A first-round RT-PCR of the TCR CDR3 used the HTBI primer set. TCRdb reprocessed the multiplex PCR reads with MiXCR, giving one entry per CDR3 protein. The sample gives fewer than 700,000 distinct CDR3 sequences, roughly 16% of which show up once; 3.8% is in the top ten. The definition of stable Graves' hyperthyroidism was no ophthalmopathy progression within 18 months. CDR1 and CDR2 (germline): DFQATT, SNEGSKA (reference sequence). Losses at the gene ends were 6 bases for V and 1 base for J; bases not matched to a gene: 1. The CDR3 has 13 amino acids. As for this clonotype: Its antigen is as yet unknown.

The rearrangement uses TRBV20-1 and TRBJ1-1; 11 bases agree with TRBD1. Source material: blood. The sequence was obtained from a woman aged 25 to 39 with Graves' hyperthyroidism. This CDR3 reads CSAGTGGNTEAFF. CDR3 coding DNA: TGCAGTGCAGGGACAGGGGGGAACACTGAAGCTTTCTTT.